The present TCR beta chain was sequenced within a study of cytomegalovirus exposure and HLA in healthy donors. PCR employed 60 Vbeta and 13 Jbeta primers. Method: immunoSEQ multiplex PCR; TCRdb's copy keeps in-frame clones and lacks some. The repertoire consists of more than 85,000 clones, with around three quarters occurring once and the leading ten covering 3% to 4.5%. Notes on the study in general: Earlier analysis yielded a pattern in which most TCR beta V segments were productive about 90% or about 30% of the time. In vitro work confirmed that a few CMV-associated chains recognize CMV antigens.

The CDR3 length is 13 residues. V lost 11 bases to trimming and J lost 3 bases, with 17 bases between them. Germline CDR1 SEHNR, CDR2 FQNEAQ (reference sequence). The sample holds one count of this clone. What it binds is not known. The specimen sequenced was PBMCs. This clonotype was obtained from a woman in her forties or fifties in good health and CMV-seropositive. The chain links TRBV7-9 to TRBJ2-7; D uncertain. DNA of the CDR3: TGTGCCTCCGGCCAGGCAGGCCTCTACGAGCAGTACTTC. It codes for CASGQAGLYEQYF. The variable domain in full, completed from reference TRBV7-9 and TRBJ2-7, reads DTGVSQNPRHKITKRGQNVTFRCDPISEHNRLYWYRQTLGQGPEFLTYFQNEAQLEKSRLLSDRFSAERPKGSFSTLEIQRTEQGDSAMYLCASGQAGLYEQYFGPGTRLTVT.